These 2 T cell receptor beta chains came from one sample sequenced in a study of neoadjuvant anti-PD-1 for oral cavity cancer. Described time point: after neoadjuvant nivolumab, at surgical resection. TCRdb's table, derived via immunoSEQ multiplex PCR, lists solely in-frame clones and lacks some. The repertoire holds about 68,000 clones, with roughly 81% as singletons. The sample here was PBMCs, taken after nivolumab (anti-PD-1) treatment. These receptors all come from a person between 40 and 80 years old with oral cavity squamous cell carcinoma.

In the case of this clone: Other DNA sequences from this sample encode an identical CDR3 as well. The rearrangement joins TRBV20-1 to TRBJ1-5, with TRBD1 as a possible D gene (5 bases). This CDR3 is 11 amino acids long. The ends were cut back, 6 bases at V and 4 bases at J, with 7 bases in the middle. CDR1 and CDR2 (germline): DFQATT, SNEGSKA (reference sequence). For the CDR3, the DNA is TGCAGTGCCGAGGGGAATCAGCCCCAGCATTTT. It yields the protein CSAEGNQPQHF.

The chain links TRBV19 to TRBJ1-5, with D perhaps TRBD1 (5 bases). V dropped 0 bases and J dropped 5 bases, with 11 bases sitting between them. Germline V CDR1 and CDR2: LNHDA, SQIVND (reference sequence). The CDR3 consists of 15 residues. CDR3 in DNA: TGTGCCAGTAGTATAGACCAGCTGACAGATCAGCCCCAGCATTTT. It is translated as CASSIDQLTDQPQHF.